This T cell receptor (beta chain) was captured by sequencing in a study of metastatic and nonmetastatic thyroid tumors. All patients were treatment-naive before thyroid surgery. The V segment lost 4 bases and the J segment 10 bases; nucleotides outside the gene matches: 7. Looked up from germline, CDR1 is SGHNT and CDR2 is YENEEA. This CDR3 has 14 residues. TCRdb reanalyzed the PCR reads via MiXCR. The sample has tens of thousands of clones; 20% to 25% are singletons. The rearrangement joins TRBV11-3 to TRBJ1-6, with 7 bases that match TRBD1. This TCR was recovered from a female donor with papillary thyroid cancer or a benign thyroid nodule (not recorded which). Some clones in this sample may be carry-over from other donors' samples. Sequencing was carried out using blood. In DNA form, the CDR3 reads TGTGCCAGCAGCTCCTCGCCAGGGGGATCACCCCTCCACTTT. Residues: CASSSSPGGSPLHF.